These 8 T cell receptor beta chains share one sample of origin, sequenced in a study of blood T cell repertoires in COVID-19. Using immunoSEQ multiplex PCR, the repertoire was profiled, and TCRdb retains in-frame clones only, with some absent. The table has more than 45,000 clones, under 90% seen once. Sample: peripheral blood. These receptors were taken from an elderly woman with COVID-19, enrolled during active disease.

The chain is built from TRBV21-1 and TRBJ1-2. TRBV21-1 has pseudogene status. This CDR3 spans 15 amino acids. CDR3 coding DNA: TGTGCCAGCAGCAAAATCCCCTATCGGGGGGGTCTTCGCACCTTC. Its protein is CASSKIPYRGGLRTF.

The chain links TRBV19 to TRBJ2-1, with TRBD2 as a possible D gene (6 bases). CDR3 size: 14 residues. Trimming took off 8 bases at V and 7 bases at J, with 18 bases between the two ends. Germline V gives CDR1 LNHDA, CDR2 SQIVND (reference sequence). CDR3: CASCRSASENEQFF. The CDR3 DNA follows: TGTGCCAGTTGTCGGTCTGCTAGCGAGAATGAGCAGTTCTTC.

The chain carries TRBV29-1 and TRBJ1-3; D ambiguous. Trimming left V 7 bases short and J 8 bases short, with 12 bases between. The CDR3 contains 11 residues. The germline V gene has CDR1 SQVTM and CDR2 ANQGSEA. CDR3 bases: TGCAGCGGGTCAGGATGGGACACCATATATTTT. This gives the protein CSGSGWDTIYF.

This clone has just one count. The J gene is TRBJ2-5, the V gene TRBV19; D perhaps matches TRBD2 (6 bases). V lost 10 bases and J 3 bases, leaving 18 bases between the germline ends. Germline values: CDR1 LNHDA, CDR2 SQIVND (reference sequence). There are 14 residues in the CDR3. In DNA, the CDR3 is TGTGCCACCGTCGACGGGGGAAGCGAAGAGACCCAGTACTTC. It encodes CATVDGGSEETQYF.

Here the CDR3 reads CAWNRPGTLNYGYTF. Here the CDR3 DNA reads TGTGCCTGGAACAGACCAGGAACCCTTAACTATGGCTACACCTTC. The chain carries TRBV30 and TRBJ1-2; no definite D call. V lost 4 bases and J 1 base, leaving 16 bases between the germline ends. The CDR3 has 15 residues. The V gene's germline CDR1 is GTSNPN and CDR2 SVGIG (reference sequence).

The chain joins TRBV5-1 to TRBJ1-1; 9 bases are shared with TRBD1. This CDR3 spans 13 amino acids. The germline CDR1 and CDR2 sequences are SGHRS and YFSETQ. J lost 3 bases, V lost 5 bases, and 2 bases had no gene match. CDR3 sequence (DNA): TGCGCCAGCAGGGGACAGGGATACACTGAAGCTTTCTTT. It specifies CASRGQGYTEAFF.

V is TRBV3-1 (or the pseudogene TRBV3-2) and J is TRBJ2-7, with a tentative D call TRBD2 (6 bases). V lost 4 bases, J lost 3 bases, and 13 bases lay in between. The length of the CDR3 is 14 residues. The V gene's germline CDR1 is LGHDT and CDR2 YNNKEL (reference sequence). The CDR3 spells CASSRGSSGYEQYF. The CDR3 region has the DNA TGTGCCAGCAGCCGGGGAAGTAGCGGCTACGAGCAGTACTTC.

The chain links TRBV7-9 to TRBJ1-4, with D unclear. The CDR3 runs to 14 residues. With 5 bases removed from V and 0 bases from J, the gap between germline ends came to 7 bases. The germline V gene encodes CDR1 SEHNR and CDR2 FQNEAQ (reference sequence). The chain's CDR3 is CASSPQATNEKLFF. The DNA for the CDR3 is TGTGCCAGCAGCCCACAAGCAACTAATGAAAAACTGTTTTTT.